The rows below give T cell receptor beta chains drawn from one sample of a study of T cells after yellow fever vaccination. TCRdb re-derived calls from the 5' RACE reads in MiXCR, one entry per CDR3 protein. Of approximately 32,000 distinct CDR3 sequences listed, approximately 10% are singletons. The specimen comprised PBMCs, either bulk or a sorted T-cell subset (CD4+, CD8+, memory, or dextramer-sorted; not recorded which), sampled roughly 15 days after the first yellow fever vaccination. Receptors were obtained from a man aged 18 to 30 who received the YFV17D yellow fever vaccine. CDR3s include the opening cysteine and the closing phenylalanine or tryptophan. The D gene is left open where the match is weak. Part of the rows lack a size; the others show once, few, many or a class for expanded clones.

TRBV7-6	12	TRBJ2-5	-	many	TGTGCCAGCAGCTTACAGGGAGAGACCCAGTACTTC	CASSLQGETQYF
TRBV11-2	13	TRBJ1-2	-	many	TGTGCCAGCAGCTTATCCAGGGGCGCGAGCTACACCTTC	CASSLSRGASYTF
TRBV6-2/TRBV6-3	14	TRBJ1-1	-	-	TGTGCCAGCAGTACCACCGCCCTGGGCACTGAAGCTTTCTTT	CASSTTALGTEAFF
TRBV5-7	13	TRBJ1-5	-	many	TGTGCCAGCAACATCGGGGTCAATCAGCCCCAGCATTTT	CASNIGVNQPQHF
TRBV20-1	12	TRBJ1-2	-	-	TGCAGTGCCACGAGCGCTAACTATGGCTACACCTTC	CSATSANYGYTF
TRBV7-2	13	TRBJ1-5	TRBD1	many	TGTGCCGGCTCCAGGGGGTACAATCAGCCCCAGCATTTT	CAGSRGYNQPQHF
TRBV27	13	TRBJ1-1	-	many	TGTGCCAGCAGTTTCTATGAGGACGCTGAAGCTTTCTTT	CASSFYEDAEAFF
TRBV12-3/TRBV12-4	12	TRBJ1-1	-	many	TGTGCCAGCACCCAAGTGGACACTGAAGCTTTCTTT	CASTQVDTEAFF
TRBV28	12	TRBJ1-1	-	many	TGTGCCAGCAGTTTCCAGAACACTGAAGCTTTCTTT	CASSFQNTEAFF
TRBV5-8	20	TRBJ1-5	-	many	TGTGCCAGCAGCCTGACCGCCGGGACAAGCTCATATAGTAGCAATCAGCCCCAGCATTTT	CASSLTAGTSSYSSNQPQHF
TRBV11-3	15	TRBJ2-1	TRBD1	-	TGTGCCAGCAGCTTAGGGGACAGGGGTGGGAATGAGCAGTTCTTC	CASSLGDRGGNEQFF
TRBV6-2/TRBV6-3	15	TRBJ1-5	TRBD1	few	TGTGCCAGCAGTTATATACAGGGGGCGAATCAGCCCCAGCATTTT	CASSYIQGANQPQHF
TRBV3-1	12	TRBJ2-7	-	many	TGTGCCAGCAGCCCCGGGAGCTACGAGCAGTACTTC	CASSPGSYEQYF
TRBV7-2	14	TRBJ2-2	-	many	TGTGCCAGCAGCGTAAATTCGTACACCGGGGAGCTGTTTTTT	CASSVNSYTGELFF
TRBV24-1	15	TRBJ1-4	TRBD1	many	TGTGCCACCAGTGATCCCGGACAGGGAAGCGAAAAACTGTTTTTT	CATSDPGQGSEKLFF
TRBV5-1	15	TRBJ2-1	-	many	TGCGCCAGCAGCTTGGAGGGGCGCAGGGATAATGAGCAGTTCTTC	CASSLEGRRDNEQFF
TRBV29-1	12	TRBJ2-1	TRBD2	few	TGCAGCGTATCCCGGGGGGGCAATGAGCAGTTCTTC	CSVSRGGNEQFF
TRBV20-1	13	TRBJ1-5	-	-	TGCAGTGCTAGAGAGGGGCTAGCTCAGCCCCAGCATTTT	CSAREGLAQPQHF
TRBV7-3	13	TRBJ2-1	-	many	TGTGCCAGCAGCCAGGACTATTACAATGAGCAGTTCTTC	CASSQDYYNEQFF
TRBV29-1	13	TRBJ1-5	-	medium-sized	TGCAGCGTTGCGGGACGTGGCAATCAGCCCCAGCATTTT	CSVAGRGNQPQHF
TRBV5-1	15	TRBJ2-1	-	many	TGCGCCAGCAGCTTGGCCCAAGCAATCTACAATGAGCAGTTCTTC	CASSLAQAIYNEQFF
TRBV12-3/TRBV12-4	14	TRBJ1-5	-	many	TGTGCCAGCAGTTTGGGAAATAGCAATCAGCCCCAGCATTTT	CASSLGNSNQPQHF
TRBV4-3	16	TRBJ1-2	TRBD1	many	TGCGCCAGCAGCCTAGGGAACAGGGGGCACGGATATGGCTACACCTTC	CASSLGNRGHGYGYTF
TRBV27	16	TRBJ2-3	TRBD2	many	TGTGCCAGCAGTTTATCGAGCGGGGATAGCACAGATACGCAGTATTTT	CASSLSSGDSTDTQYF
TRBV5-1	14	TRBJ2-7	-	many	TGCGCCAGCAGCTTGAGTGGTTACTCCTACGAGCAGTACTTC	CASSLSGYSYEQYF
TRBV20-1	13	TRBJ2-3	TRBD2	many	TGCGGGCCTAGCGGGGGCCCGGCAGATACGCAGTATTTT	CGPSGGPADTQYF
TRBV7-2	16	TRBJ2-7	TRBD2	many	TGTGCCAGCAGCTTAGGGGCCGGGACTAGCTCCTACGAGCAGTACTTC	CASSLGAGTSSYEQYF
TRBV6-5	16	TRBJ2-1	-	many	TGTGCCAGCAGTTACTCGACCAGCAGGCGGGGCAATGAGCAGTTCTTC	CASSYSTSRRGNEQFF
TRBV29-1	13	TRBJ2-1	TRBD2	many	TGCAGCGTTGAGGCGACTAGCGGCAATGAGCAGTTCTTC	CSVEATSGNEQFF
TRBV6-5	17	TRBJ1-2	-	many	TGTGCCAGCAGTTATTTTGGAGGCACCTGGGGAGACTATGGCTACACCTTC	CASSYFGGTWGDYGYTF
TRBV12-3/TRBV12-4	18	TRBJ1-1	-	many	TGTGCCAGCAGTTTTCTGGGGCGGGGCTTGGTATCAAACACTGAAGCTTTCTTT	CASSFLGRGLVSNTEAFF
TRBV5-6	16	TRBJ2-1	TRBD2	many	TGTGCCAGCAGTCCAGCGTCTAGCGGGCCTTACAATGAGCAGTTCTTC	CASSPASSGPYNEQFF
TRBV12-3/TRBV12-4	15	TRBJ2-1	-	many	TGTGCCAGCAGTTTAAACAGCGGCCGGTACAATGAGCAGTTCTTC	CASSLNSGRYNEQFF
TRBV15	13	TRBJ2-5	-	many	TGTGCCACCAGCAGAGGACAGCAAGAGACCCAGTACTTC	CATSRGQQETQYF
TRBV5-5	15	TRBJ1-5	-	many	TGTGCCAGCAGATCTGAATCCGGGGGTGGTCAGCCCCAGCATTTT	CASRSESGGGQPQHF
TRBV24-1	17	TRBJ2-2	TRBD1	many	TGTGCCACCAGTGATTCGTTGGGGACAGGATCCACCGGGGAGCTGTTTTTT	CATSDSLGTGSTGELFF